The 32 T cell receptor beta chains reported below all come from one sample, sequenced in a study of T cell repertoires in cytomegalovirus infection (dated by TCRdb to the late 2010s). The listed sequencing device is Illumina HiSeq 1500. Starting from the raw public reads, TCRdb applied fastp trimming at Q25, assembled clones with MiXCR and retained in-frame beta chains. Rows are unified per CDR3 protein, each entry keeping the most common DNA and genes. The sample has hundreds of thousands of distinct CDR3 sequences on record, about a third of them singletons. The ten largest clones represent around an eighth of the sample. The sample's treatment or condition label is to be understood as: in vitro stimulation with specific CMV peptide epitopes to enrich CMV-specific T cells. Their specific antigens are unknown. The material sequenced was cultured CD8+ T cells from PBMCs, taken from culture after CMV antigen stimulation. The receptor source for this set is a human donor in good health (CMV status not recorded). Some clones in this sample may be carry-over from other donors' samples.

The chain combines TRBV19 with TRBJ1-2; D is undetermined. The CDR3 covers 15 residues. Germline V gene sequence: CDR1 LNHDA, CDR2 SQIVND (reference sequence). With 0 bases removed from V and 3 bases from J, the gap between germline ends came to 11 bases. CDR3 nucleotide sequence: TGTGCCAGTAGTATAGATCTCGGCGGATACTATGGCTACACCTTC. Its protein is CASSIDLGGYYGYTF.

Regarding this clonotype: At one end the junction does not follow the germline gene, possibly because of a read error. The chain carries TRBV9 and TRBJ1-1, with D unclear. The germline V gene encodes CDR1 SGDLS and CDR2 YYNGEE. CDR3 length equals 12 residues. The CDR3 here is CASRPRNTETFF. CDR3 nucleotide sequence: TGTGCCAGCAGGCCCAGGAACACTGAAACTTTCTTT.

This clonotype was found a few times. The V call is TRBV27, the J call TRBJ2-7; a possible D gene is TRBD2 (5 bases). V was clipped by 5 bases and J by 2 bases, with 10 bases between them. This CDR3 spans 13 amino acids. CDR1 is MNHEY, CDR2 SMNVEV, per germline (reference sequence). The DNA for the CDR3 is TGTGCCAGCAGTGCACTAGGAGCCTACGAGCAGTACGTC. It encodes CASSALGAYEQYV.

There are a few counts of this clonotype. The chain recombines TRBV6-1 with TRBJ1-5; D is unclear. The CDR3 runs to 13 residues. V lost 3 bases and J lost 3, with 6 bases in between. The germline gives CDR1 MNHNS, CDR2 SASEGT. The CDR3 region is CASSDTFNQPQHF. The CDR3 nucleotides read TGTGCCAGCAGTGACACCTTCAATCAGCCCCAGCATTTT.

The chain couples TRBV12-3 or TRBV12-4 to TRBJ1-1, with 10 nucleotides matching TRBD1. The CDR3 runs to 19 residues. V lost 3 bases, J lost 4 bases, and 17 bases stayed unmatched. This CDR3 reads CASSFPFTTGGEGGTEAFF. The CDR3 region has the DNA TGTGCCAGCAGTTTCCCCTTTACGACAGGGGGCGAGGGGGGCACTGAAGCTTTCTTT.

This chain uses TRBV4-1 with TRBJ1-1; weak D call: TRBD1 (5 bases). Trimming cost V 4 bases and J 0 bases, with 9 bases left between them. This CDR3 has 14 amino acids. CDR1 is MGHRA, CDR2 YSYEKL, per germline. CDR3 nucleotides: TGCGCCAGCAGCCGTGAGGACATGAACACTGAAGCTTTCTTT. It specifies CASSREDMNTEAFF.

The J gene is TRBJ2-3, the V gene TRBV7-9; TRBD1 or TRBD2 may be the D gene (5 bases each). The CDR3 is 13 amino acids. Between the trimmed V and J ends, which lost 6 bases and 6 bases, there was a span of 13 bases. Germline-derived CDR1 and CDR2 are SEHNR and FQNEAQ (reference sequence). This CDR3 is CASSSRGEDTQYF. The CDR3 nucleotides are TGTGCCAGCAGTTCCCGAGGGGAGGATACGCAGTATTTT.

The chain is built from TRBV9 and TRBJ2-1, with no clear D. CDR1 SGDLS and CDR2 YYNGEE come from the germline V gene. The CDR3 runs to 15 residues. V lost 4 bases and J 5 bases, leaving 16 bases between the germline ends. In DNA form, the CDR3 reads TGTGCCAGCAGCACCTCGGGCATCAAAAACAATGAGCAGTTCTTC. As protein: CASSTSGIKNNEQFF.

This clonotype was counted a few times. V usage is TRBV6-2 or TRBV6-3 and J usage is TRBJ1-5; 8 bases fit TRBD1. V shed 2 bases, J shed 0 bases, and the junction held 12 bases outside the gene matches. This CDR3 is 19 amino acids long. The V gene's germline CDR1 is MNHEY and CDR2 SVGEGT. CDR3 loop: CASSYAGTGRIYSNQPQHF. The CDR3, as DNA: TGTGCCAGCAGTTACGCCGGGACAGGCCGGATATATAGCAATCAGCCCCAGCATTTT.

CDR3 DNA: TGCAGTGCTAGACCCCTGCTGGGGGTCGGGGGCCCCTACGAGCAGTACTTC. It codes for CSARPLLGVGGPYEQYF. This rearrangement joins TRBV20-1 to TRBJ2-7; tentatively, D is TRBD1 or TRBD2 (6 bases each). Looked up from germline, CDR1 is DFQATT and CDR2 is SNEGSKA (reference sequence). Trimming pared 2 bases from V and 2 bases from J, leaving 22 bases between. There are 17 residues in the CDR3.

This clonotype was picked up a small number of times. The rearrangement links TRBV2 to TRBJ2-4, with D possibly being TRBD1 (5 bases). CDR1 is SNHLY, CDR2 FYNNEI, per germline. V lost 3 bases to trimming and J lost 1 base, with 13 bases between them. The CDR3 extends over 16 amino acids. The CDR3, as DNA: TGTGCCAGCAGTGATTTAGGGGTTGAGGCCAAAAACATTCAGTACTTC. It translates to CASSDLGVEAKNIQYF.

The chain employs TRBV11-2 and TRBJ2-1, with a tentative D call TRBD1 (6 bases). Germline loops: CDR1 SGHAT, CDR2 FQNNGV. The V end lost 0 bases, the J end lost 4 bases, and 10 bases lay between the germline ends. This CDR3 comprises 15 residues. In nucleotides, the CDR3 is TGTGCCAGCAGCTTAGATCTAGGGGGATACAATGAGCAGTTCTTC. Protein: CASSLDLGGYNEQFF.

The genes are TRBV2 and TRBJ2-1, with D unresolved. This CDR3 has 14 residues. Germline CDR1 reads SNHLY; CDR2 reads FYNNEI. Trimming removed 6 bases from V and 3 bases from J, with 12 bases in between. CDR3 nucleotide sequence: TGTGCCAGCAGGCCGAGACGGATCTACAATGAGCAGTTCTTC. This sequence encodes CASRPRRIYNEQFF. Combining the CDR3 with reference TRBV2 and TRBJ2-1 gives the whole variable domain EPEVTQTPSHQVTQMGQEVILRCVPISNHLYFYWYRQILGQKVEFLVSFYNNEISEKSEIFDDQFSVERPDGSNFTLKIRSTKLEDSAMYFCASRPRRIYNEQFFGPGTRLTVL.

This chain uses TRBV5-6 with TRBJ2-3; D ambiguous. V was trimmed by 2 bases and J by 4 bases, leaving 17 bases between them. Germline CDR1 is SGHDT and CDR2 is YYEEEE. The length of the CDR3 is 16 residues. The CDR3 DNA reads as TGTGCCAGCAGCTTCGTGGAACTCGGTGGCGCAGATACGCAGTATTTT. This gives the protein CASSFVELGGADTQYF.

This clonotype was picked up a small number of times. V gene TRBV12-3 or TRBV12-4 combines with J gene TRBJ2-5; TRBD2 matches at 12 bases. With 4 bases clipped from V and 0 bases from J, the junction kept 3 bases outside the gene matches. This CDR3 comprises 16 residues. This CDR3 reads CASSSGLAGDQETQYF. DNA for the CDR3: TGTGCCAGCAGTTCGGGACTAGCGGGTGACCAAGAGACCCAGTACTTC.

This clonotype was counted between two and nine times. J is TRBJ2-5 and V is TRBV5-6; D is uncertain. This CDR3 is 13 amino acids long. Germline V gene lookup returns CDR1 SGHDT and CDR2 YYEEEE. V lost 2 bases to trimming and J lost 5 bases, with 10 bases between them. DNA for the CDR3: TGTGCCAGCAGCTTTTATGGTGAGGAGACCCAGTACTTC. It specifies CASSFYGEETQYF. The full variable domain, with the rest looked up from reference TRBV5-6 and TRBJ2-5, is DAGVTQSPTHLIKTRGQQVTLRCSPKSGHDTVSWYQQALGQGPQFIFQYYEEEERQRGNFPDRFSGHQFPNYSSELNVNALLLGDSALYLCASSFYGEETQYFGPGTRLLVL.

Turning to this clonotype: A read error may be the cause here, since a much bigger clone is one base away. The CDR3: CAGRRGGRTDTQYF. The CDR3 nucleotides read TGTGCCGGCAGAAGGGGGGGTAGGACAGATACGCAGTATTTT. The chain employs TRBV12-3 or TRBV12-4 and TRBJ2-3; possibly TRBD2 for D (7 bases). The CDR3 loop spans 14 amino acids.

The chain uses TRBV6-6 and TRBJ2-4; maybe TRBD1 (6 bases). CDR3 size: 12 residues. Germline V lookup: CDR1 MNHNY, CDR2 SVGAGI (reference sequence). V was clipped by 8 bases and J by 8 bases, with 13 bases between them. The CDR3 sequence is CASGWTEDIQYF. CDR3 DNA: TGTGCCAGCGGGTGGACAGAGGACATTCAGTACTTC.

The genes are TRBV10-3 and TRBJ2-2; D unresolved. Trimming took off 6 bases at V and 5 bases at J, with 13 bases between the two ends. CDR1 is ENHRY and CDR2 is SYGVKD in the germline V gene. This CDR3 is 14 amino acids long. For the CDR3, the DNA is TGTGCCATCAGAGGAGACCCCGGTACCGGGGAGCTGTTTTTT. Protein: CAIRGDPGTGELFF.

This clonotype was counted at least ten times. The V gene is TRBV7-6, the J gene TRBJ1-1, with TRBD1 as a possible D gene (5 bases). This CDR3 comprises 14 residues. V was shortened by 7 bases and J by 2 bases, with 14 bases between the two germline ends. Germline V gene lookup returns CDR1 SGHVS and CDR2 FNYEAQ. The CDR3 DNA sequence: TGTGCCAGCATCCCAAGGGGACGAAACACTGAAGCTTTCTTT. It yields the protein CASIPRGRNTEAFF.

This chain connects TRBV7-6 to TRBJ2-3; 11 nucleotides agree with TRBD2. V was clipped by 9 bases and J by 7 bases; unmatched bases: 15. The CDR3 has 16 amino acids. Germline CDR1 and CDR2: SGHVS and FNYEAQ. For the CDR3, the DNA is TGTGCCAGTCCCCCCATAGCGGGGGGGCCTTGGAATACGCAGTATTTT. It encodes CASPPIAGGPWNTQYF. Full variable domain (remainder filled in from reference TRBV7-6 and TRBJ2-3): GAGVSQSPRYKVTKRGQDVALRCDPISGHVSLYWYRQALGQGPEFLTYFNYEAQQDKSGLPNDRFSAERPEGSISTLTIQRTEQRDSAMYRCASPPIAGGPWNTQYFGPGTRLTVL.

The chain recombines TRBV2 with TRBJ2-3; 7 positions match TRBD2. Germline CDR1 and CDR2: SNHLY and FYNNEI. The ends lost 4 bases at V and 0 bases at J; junction bases unmatched: 7. The CDR3 is 16 amino acids. CDR3 amino acids: CASSGEGLYSTDTQYF. For the CDR3, the DNA is TGTGCCAGCAGTGGGGAGGGACTATATAGCACAGATACGCAGTATTTT.

The gene calls are TRBV2 and TRBJ2-5; no clear D gene. In germline, CDR1 is SNHLY, CDR2 FYNNEI. Trimming took off 7 bases at V and 0 bases at J, with 12 bases between the two ends. The CDR3 loop spans 14 amino acids. In DNA, the CDR3 is TGTGCCAGCATCCCCTTAAAGGACCAAGAGACCCAGTACTTC. It translates to CASIPLKDQETQYF.

The V call is TRBV7-2, the J call TRBJ2-3; no reliable D call. The V gene lost 1 base and the J gene lost 14 bases, with 13 bases spanning the gap. The V gene's germline CDR1 is SGHTA and CDR2 FQGNSA. This CDR3 comprises 12 residues. The DNA for the CDR3 is TGTGCCAGCAGCTTAGGAAACCTTCTGCGGTATTTT. Its translation: CASSLGNLLRYF.

V usage is TRBV4-2 and J usage is TRBJ2-7; 12 nucleotides agree with TRBD2. The CDR3 is 19 amino acids. V trimming: 4 bases; J trimming: 0 bases; junction bases outside the gene matches: 13. Germline CDR1 is LGHNA and CDR2 is YNFKEQ. CDR3 DNA sequence: TGTGCCAGCAGCCCTAAAGGGGGACTAGCGGGCCTAAGCTCCTACGAGCAGTACGTC. It encodes CASSPKGGLAGLSSYEQYV.

This clonotype was seen a few times. The J gene is TRBJ2-1, the V gene TRBV6-2 or TRBV6-3; D not certain. The CDR3 length is 17 residues. In germline, CDR1 is MNHEY, CDR2 SVGEGT. Between the trimmed V and J ends, which lost 8 bases and 0 bases, there was a span of 20 bases. In DNA, the CDR3 is TGTGCCAGCCTTACCCGGGCGACTGCCAGCTCCTACAATGAGCAGTTCTTC. Its translation: CASLTRATASSYNEQFF.

The chain recombines TRBV19 with TRBJ1-1; tentatively, D is TRBD1 (5 bases). CDR1 is LNHDA and CDR2 is SQIVND in the germline V gene (reference sequence). Deletions cut 5 bases from V and 1 base from J, with 8 bases between. The CDR3 spans 13 residues. The CDR3 DNA is TGTGCCAGTAGTGTCGGGACGAACACTGAAGCTTTCTTT. This translates into CASSVGTNTEAFF.

The chain recombines TRBV2 with TRBJ2-7, with TRBD1 matching over 9 bases. V lost 3 bases and J lost 6; bases outside the gene matches: 6. The V gene's germline CDR1 is SNHLY and CDR2 FYNNEI. CDR3 length: 14 residues. This CDR3 reads CASSDGQGRAEQYF. CDR3 nucleotides: TGTGCCAGCAGTGACGGACAGGGGAGAGCCGAGCAGTACTTC.

V gene TRBV6-1 combines with J gene TRBJ2-7; a possible D gene is TRBD1 (5 bases). Germline V gene sequence: CDR1 MNHNS, CDR2 SASEGT. This CDR3 has 13 amino acids. V lost 7 bases and J 3 bases, leaving 13 bases between the germline ends. CDR3 coding DNA: TGTGCCAGCATAGTAAGGGGTAGCTACGAGCAGTACTTC. Translating it yields CASIVRGSYEQYF.

The chain couples TRBV27 to TRBJ2-4; D perhaps matches TRBD1 (8 bases). This CDR3 comprises 15 residues. Trimming took off 5 bases at V and 3 bases at J, with 14 bases between the two ends. Germline values: CDR1 MNHEY, CDR2 SMNVEV (reference sequence). The CDR3 is CASSPYRGGKNIQYF. CDR3 sequence (DNA): TGTGCCAGCAGTCCCTACAGGGGGGGCAAAAACATTCAGTACTTC.

This clonotype was seen once. This chain joins TRBV28 and TRBJ1-1; D is unclear. Per the germline V gene, CDR1 is MDHEN and CDR2 is SYDVKM. The CDR3 is made up of 15 amino acids. Trimming removed 5 bases at V and 0 bases at J, with 13 bases between. The DNA of the CDR3 is TGTGCCAGCAGTATGTACCTAACGATGAACACTGAAGCTTTCTTT. As protein: CASSMYLTMNTEAFF.

There are many counts of this clonotype. The V call is TRBV7-2, the J call TRBJ2-5; D might be TRBD1 (6 bases). CDR1 and CDR2 (germline): SGHTA, FQGNSA. Trimming removed 4 bases at V and 5 bases at J, with 14 bases between. CDR3 length equals 14 residues. The CDR3 sequence is CASSYRVGGETQYF. The CDR3 DNA follows: TGTGCCAGCAGCTACAGGGTAGGCGGGGAGACCCAGTACTTC.